These 9 T cell receptor beta chains were all obtained from the same sample, sequenced in a study of blood T cell repertoires in COVID-19 (dated by TCRdb to the early 2020s). Library construction relied on the immunoSEQ multiplex PCR assay. As stored in TCRdb, this immuneACCESS dataset retains in-frame rearrangements with V and J assigned. A fraction of the clones does not appear; measured against another copy, unresolved V genes explain less than half of the discrepancy, and the remainder lacks a known reason. The sample table records about 250,000 clones; about 80% of these occur just once. About 4.4% of the sample lies in the top ten. Sequenced sample: peripheral blood. All receptors come from a man over 45 with active or convalescent COVID-19.

This rearrangement joins TRBV29-1 to TRBJ1-1; D uncertain. There are 12 residues in the CDR3. The ends were cut back, 8 bases at V and 3 bases at J, with 13 bases in the middle. The germline V gene has CDR1 SQVTM and CDR2 ANQGSEA. CDR3 in amino acids: CSINPGDTEAFF. CDR3 DNA: TGCAGCATCAACCCCGGGGACACTGAAGCTTTCTTT.

This sequence joins TRBV27 and TRBJ2-2, with a possible D match to TRBD1 (6 bases). V shed 8 bases and J shed 3 bases, with 13 bases lying between them. The CDR3 totals 14 residues. Germline assignment: CDR1 MNHEY and CDR2 SMNVEV (reference sequence). The CDR3 region has the DNA TGTGCCAGCCGACACAGGGAGTACACCGGGGAGCTGTTTTTT. This translates into CASRHREYTGELFF.

V is TRBV5-4 and J is TRBJ2-1; D possibly corresponds to TRBD1 (6 bases). The CDR3 loop spans 12 amino acids. Germline CDR1 reads SGHNT; CDR2 reads YYREEE (reference sequence). V lost 3 bases, J lost 10 bases, and 11 bases lay in between. The CDR3: CASSSTGSEQFF. As DNA, the CDR3 is TGTGCCAGCAGCTCAACAGGGTCCGAGCAGTTCTTC.

The chain couples TRBV12-2 to TRBJ2-1; the D call TRBD2 from the table was never checked on the DNA. TRBV12-2 is an annotated pseudogene. This CDR3 spans 15 amino acids. CDR3 DNA: TGTGCAAGTCGCTACAAAACGGGGGAGGGGGATGAGCAGTTCTTC. It is translated as CASRYKTGEGDEQFF.

V gene TRBV7-9 combines with J gene TRBJ1-3, with D perhaps matching TRBD1 (5 bases). The CDR3 extends over 14 amino acids. V lost 3 bases to trimming and J lost 1 base, with 7 bases between them. Per the germline V gene, CDR1 is SEHNR and CDR2 is FQNEAQ (reference sequence). CDR3 sequence reads: CASSLTVSGNTIYF. The CDR3 nucleotides are TGTGCCAGCAGCTTGACAGTTTCTGGAAACACCATATATTTT.

The chain links TRBV5-4 to TRBJ1-1; D not certain. This CDR3 spans 14 amino acids. Between the trimmed V and J ends, which lost 4 bases and 1 base, there was a span of 11 bases. From germline, CDR1 is SGHNT and CDR2 YYREEE (reference sequence). Written as DNA, the CDR3 is TGTGCCAGCAGCCTTCCTCGGGGGAACACTGAAGCTTTCTTT. Its protein is CASSLPRGNTEAFF.

The V call is TRBV4-2, the J call TRBJ1-4; tentatively, D is TRBD1 (5 bases). The germline V gene encodes CDR1 LGHNA and CDR2 YNFKEQ. The CDR3 sequence is 16 residues long. V shed 5 bases and J shed 3 bases, with 16 bases lying between them. The CDR3 DNA is TGTGCCAGCAGCTCCCTTGAGGTGGGGCCTAATGAAAAACTGTTTTTT. It specifies CASSSLEVGPNEKLFF.

The genes are TRBV30 and TRBJ1-1, with D unresolved. Trimming cost V 7 bases and J 0 bases, with 15 bases left between them. Germline CDR1 reads GTSNPN; CDR2 reads SVGIG (reference sequence). This CDR3 region has 14 residues. The chain's CDR3 is CALKPGNMNTEAFF. CDR3 nucleotide sequence: TGTGCCTTAAAACCGGGGAATATGAACACTGAAGCTTTCTTT.

J is TRBJ2-1 and V is TRBV3-1 (or the pseudogene TRBV3-2); perhaps TRBD2 as D (6 bases). The CDR3 has 12 amino acids. Trimming removed 2 bases at V and 9 bases at J, with 8 bases between. Germline V gene sequence: CDR1 LGHDT, CDR2 YNNKEL (reference sequence). The CDR3 DNA reads TGTGCCAGCAGCCAACAGCGGGCTGAGCAGTTCTTC. Translated, it gives CASSQQRAEQFF.